The next 4 T cell receptor beta chains were all read from a single sample in a study of blood T cell repertoires in COVID-19. Here immunoSEQ multiplex PCR was the method, and the copy in TCRdb shows in-frame clones only, minus some. The profile shows about 180,000 clones, about 80% of them singletons. The sequenced sample consisted of PBMCs or T cells enriched from blood (not recorded which). Every receptor here comes from a man between 60 and 70 years old who had been exposed to COVID-19.

The chain combines TRBV5-6 with TRBJ1-4, with D maybe TRBD1 (5 bases). This CDR3 is 17 amino acids long. Germline assignment: CDR1 SGHDT and CDR2 YYEEEE. Trimming cost V 5 bases and J 4 bases, with 21 bases left between them. The CDR3: CASRQGRDSLYNEKLFF. As DNA, the CDR3 is TGTGCCAGCAGGCAAGGACGAGACAGCCTCTATAATGAAAAACTGTTTTTT.

This clone appeared a few times. The rearrangement links TRBV7-6 to TRBJ2-5, with 11 bases identical to TRBD2. V shed 5 bases and J 4 bases; nucleotides not matched to a gene: 6. The germline CDR1 and CDR2 sequences are SGHVS and FNYEAQ. CDR3 size: 15 residues. CDR3 protein: CASSLSGRAPETQYF. As DNA, the CDR3 is TGTGCCAGCAGCCTTAGCGGGAGGGCCCCAGAGACCCAGTACTTC.

This clone was seen a handful of times. This chain uses TRBV2 with TRBJ2-7; a possible D gene is TRBD1 (6 bases). Trimming took 11 bases from V and 6 from J, leaving 17 bases between them. The CDR3 has 12 residues. Germline CDR1 is SNHLY and CDR2 is FYNNEI. The CDR3 coding sequence is TGTGCCGGGGAAGCAGGGGCTCGCGAGCAGTACTTC. Translated, it gives CAGEAGAREQYF. Drawing the rest from reference TRBV2 and TRBJ2-7, the complete variable domain is EPEVTQTPSHQVTQMGQEVILRCVPISNHLYFYWYRQILGQKVEFLVSFYNNEISEKSEIFDDQFSVERPDGSNFTLKIRSTKLEDSAMYFCAGEAGAREQYFGPGTRLTVT.

Ten or more counts support this clone. The sample holds other DNA sequences that translate to the same CDR3. V gene TRBV19 combines with J gene TRBJ2-1; D may be TRBD1 (6 bases). Germline V gives CDR1 LNHDA, CDR2 SQIVND (reference sequence). V lost 0 bases, J lost 1 base, and 7 bases lay in between. CDR3 length equals 15 residues. CDR3: CASSIDRGSYNEQFF. The CDR3 DNA is TGTGCCAGTAGTATAGACAGGGGATCCTACAATGAGCAGTTCTTC.